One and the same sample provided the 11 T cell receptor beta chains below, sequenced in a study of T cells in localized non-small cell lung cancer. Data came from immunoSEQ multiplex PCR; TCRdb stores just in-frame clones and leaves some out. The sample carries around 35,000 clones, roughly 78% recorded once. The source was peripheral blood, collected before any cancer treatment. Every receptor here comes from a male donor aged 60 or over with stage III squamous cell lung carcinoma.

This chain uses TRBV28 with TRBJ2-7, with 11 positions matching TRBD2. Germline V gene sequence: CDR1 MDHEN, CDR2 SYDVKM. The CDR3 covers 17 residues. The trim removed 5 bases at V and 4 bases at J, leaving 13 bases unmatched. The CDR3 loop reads CASSQLAGAAGEYEQYF. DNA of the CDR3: TGTGCCAGCAGTCAACTAGCGGGAGCCGCCGGGGAGTACGAGCAGTACTTC. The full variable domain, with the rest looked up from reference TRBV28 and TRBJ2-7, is DVKVTQSSRYLVKRTGEKVFLECVQDMDHENMFWYRQDPGLGLRLIYFSYDVKMKEKGDIPEGYSVSREKKERFSLILESASTNQTSMYLCASSQLAGAAGEYEQYFGPGTRLTVT.

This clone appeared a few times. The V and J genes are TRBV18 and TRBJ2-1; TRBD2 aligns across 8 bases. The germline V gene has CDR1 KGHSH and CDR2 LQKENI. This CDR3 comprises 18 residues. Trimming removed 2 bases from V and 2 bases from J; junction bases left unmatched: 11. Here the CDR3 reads CASSPTYAPGGAYNEQFF. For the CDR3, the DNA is TGTGCCAGCTCACCAACTTACGCACCGGGAGGGGCCTACAATGAGCAGTTCTTC.

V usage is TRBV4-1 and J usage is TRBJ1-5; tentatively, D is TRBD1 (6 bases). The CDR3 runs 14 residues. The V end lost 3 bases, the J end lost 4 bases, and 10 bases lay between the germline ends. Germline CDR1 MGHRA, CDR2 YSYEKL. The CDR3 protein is CASSQSQGNQPQHF. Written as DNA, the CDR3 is TGCGCCAGCAGCCAGTCCCAGGGGAATCAGCCCCAGCATTTT.

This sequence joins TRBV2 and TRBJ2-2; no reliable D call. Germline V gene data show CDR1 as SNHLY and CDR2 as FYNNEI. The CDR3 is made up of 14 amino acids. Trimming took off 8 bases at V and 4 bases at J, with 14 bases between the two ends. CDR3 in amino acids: CASGELRSTGELFF. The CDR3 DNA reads TGTGCCAGCGGGGAACTGAGGAGCACCGGGGAGCTGTTTTTT. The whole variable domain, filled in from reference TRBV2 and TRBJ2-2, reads EPEVTQTPSHQVTQMGQEVILRCVPISNHLYFYWYRQILGQKVEFLVSFYNNEISEKSEIFDDQFSVERPDGSNFTLKIRSTKLEDSAMYFCASGELRSTGELFFGEGSRLTVL.

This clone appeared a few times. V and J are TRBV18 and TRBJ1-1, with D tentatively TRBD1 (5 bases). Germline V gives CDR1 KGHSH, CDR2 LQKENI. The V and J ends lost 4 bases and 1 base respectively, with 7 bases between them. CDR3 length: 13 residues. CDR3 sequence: CASSQGQNTEAFF. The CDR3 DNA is TGTGCCAGCTCACAGGGGCAGAACACTGAAGCTTTCTTT.

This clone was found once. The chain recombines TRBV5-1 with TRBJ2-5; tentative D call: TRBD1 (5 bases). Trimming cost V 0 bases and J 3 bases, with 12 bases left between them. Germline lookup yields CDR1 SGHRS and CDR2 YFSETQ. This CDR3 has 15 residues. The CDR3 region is CASSLEARVEETQYF. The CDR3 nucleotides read TGCGCCAGCAGCTTGGAGGCCAGGGTTGAAGAGACCCAGTACTTC.

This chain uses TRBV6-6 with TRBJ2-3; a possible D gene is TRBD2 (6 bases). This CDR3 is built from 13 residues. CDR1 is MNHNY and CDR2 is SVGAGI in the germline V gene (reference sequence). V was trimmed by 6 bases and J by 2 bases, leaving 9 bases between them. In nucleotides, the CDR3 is TGTGCCAGCAGCCCGGGGGACACAGATACGCAGTATTTT. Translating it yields CASSPGDTDTQYF.

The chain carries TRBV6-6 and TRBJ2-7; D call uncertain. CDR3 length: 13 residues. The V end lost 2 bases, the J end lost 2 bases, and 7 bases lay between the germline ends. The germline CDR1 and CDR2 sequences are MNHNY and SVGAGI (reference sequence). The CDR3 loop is CASSYGSTYEQYF. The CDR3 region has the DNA TGTGCCAGCAGTTACGGATCAACCTACGAGCAGTACTTC.

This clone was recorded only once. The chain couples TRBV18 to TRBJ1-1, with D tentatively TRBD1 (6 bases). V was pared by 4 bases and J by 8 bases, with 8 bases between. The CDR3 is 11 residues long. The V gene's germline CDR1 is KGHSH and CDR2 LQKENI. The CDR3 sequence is CASSQGDEAFF. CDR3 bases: TGTGCCAGCTCACAGGGGGACGAAGCTTTCTTT.

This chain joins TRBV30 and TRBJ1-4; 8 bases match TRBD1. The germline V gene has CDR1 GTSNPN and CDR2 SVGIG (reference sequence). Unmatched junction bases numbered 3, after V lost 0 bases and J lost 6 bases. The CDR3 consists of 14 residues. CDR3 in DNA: TGTGCCTGGAGTGTCGGACAGGGTTATGAAAAACTGTTTTTT. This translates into CAWSVGQGYEKLFF.

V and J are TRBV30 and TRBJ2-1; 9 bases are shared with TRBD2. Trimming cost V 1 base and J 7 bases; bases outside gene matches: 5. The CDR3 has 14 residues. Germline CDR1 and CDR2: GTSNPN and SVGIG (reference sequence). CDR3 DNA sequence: TGTGCCTGGAGTGGGACTAGCGTCAATAATGAGCAGTTCTTC. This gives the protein CAWSGTSVNNEQFF.